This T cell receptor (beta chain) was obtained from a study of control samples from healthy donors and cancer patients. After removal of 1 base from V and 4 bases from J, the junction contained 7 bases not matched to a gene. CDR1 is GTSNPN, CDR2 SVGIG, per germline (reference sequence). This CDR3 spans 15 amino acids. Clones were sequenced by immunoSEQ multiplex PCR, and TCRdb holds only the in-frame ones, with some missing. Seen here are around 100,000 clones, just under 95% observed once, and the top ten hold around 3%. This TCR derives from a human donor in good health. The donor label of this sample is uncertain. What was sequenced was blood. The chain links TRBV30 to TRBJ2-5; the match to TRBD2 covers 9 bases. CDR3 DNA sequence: TGTGCCTGGAGTGCACCGGGACTAGCTAGAGAGACCCAGTACTTC. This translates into CAWSAPGLARETQYF.